This section outlines one T cell receptor (beta chain) sequence together with its context. The PCR employed 60 Vbeta primers together with 13 Jbeta primers. Some clones are missing from TCRdb's copy, which holds only in-frame ones; the method was immunoSEQ multiplex PCR. The profile shows about 160,000 clones, about 83% of them singletons. The data were obtained in a study of cytomegalovirus exposure and HLA in healthy donors. The CDR3 spans 14 residues. In germline, CDR1 is MNHNS, CDR2 SASEGT. Trimming left V 4 bases short and J 4 bases short, with 13 bases between. The gene calls are TRBV6-1 and TRBJ1-1; TRBD1 might be the D (6 bases). The receptor was derived from a woman aged 25 to 45 in good health and CMV-seronegative. Specimen: PBMCs. In DNA, the CDR3 is TGTGCCAGCAGTGGTCAGGGGTGGGTCACTGAAGCTTTCTTT. Translating gives CASSGQGWVTEAFF.